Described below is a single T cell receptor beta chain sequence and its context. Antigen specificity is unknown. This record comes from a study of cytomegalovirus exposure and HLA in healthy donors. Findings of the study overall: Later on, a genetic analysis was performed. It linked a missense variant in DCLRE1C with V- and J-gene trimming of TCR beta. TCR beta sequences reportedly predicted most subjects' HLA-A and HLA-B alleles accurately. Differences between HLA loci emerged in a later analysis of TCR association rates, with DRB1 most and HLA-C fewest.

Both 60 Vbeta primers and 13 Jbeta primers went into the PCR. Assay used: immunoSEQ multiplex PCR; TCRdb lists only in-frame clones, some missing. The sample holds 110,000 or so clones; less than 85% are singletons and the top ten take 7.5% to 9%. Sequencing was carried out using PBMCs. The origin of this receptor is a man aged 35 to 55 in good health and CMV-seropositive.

The DNA of the CDR3 is TGTGCCAGCAGCTGGCCAGATGGACAGGCGGGGACTGAAGCTTTCTTT. Translating gives CASSWPDGQAGTEAFF. The chain uses TRBV11-2 and TRBJ1-1, with TRBD1 identical over 7 bases. V lost 4 bases and J lost 5; bases outside the gene matches: 13. Germline V gene lookup returns CDR1 SGHAT and CDR2 FQNNGV. The CDR3 totals 16 residues.